Sequencing of this TCR beta chain was carried out in a study of OX40 agonist ivuxolimab in advanced cancers. Background on the study: Antecedent anti-PD-1, anti-PD-L1 or anti-CTLA-4 therapy was permissible, with under 50% having received some. Study-wide findings and caveats: In CD8+ T cells, expanded clones were on average more numerous than in CD4+. There was clonal expansion of CD4+ and CD8+ blood T cells by week 6 at 0.1 to 3.0 mg/kg.

With autoimmune disease history or systemic immunosuppression, patients were excluded. Sequenced by immunoSEQ multiplex PCR; TCRdb stores in-frame clones only, minus some. The sample shows some 77,000 clones, around 91% of them seen only once. Remarks on this clone: The antigen is undetermined.

V lost 1 base and J 2 bases, leaving 11 bases between the germline ends. Looked up from germline, CDR1 is MNHNS and CDR2 is SASEGT. This CDR3 spans 15 amino acids. V is TRBV6-1 and J is TRBJ1-2, with D tentatively TRBD1 (5 bases). The sample in question was CD4+ or CD8+ T cells sorted from blood, obtained in a trial of the OX40 agonist ivuxolimab. The clonotype comes from an adult with an advanced solid tumor such as melanoma, head and neck, liver or kidney cancer. The DNA for the CDR3 is TGTGCCAGCAGTGAAGTTCCAGGGACCAACTATGGCTACACCTTC. It yields the protein CASSEVPGTNYGYTF.